A selection of T cell receptor beta chains follows, all from one sample in a study of CD8 T cells in ankylosing spondylitis. TCRdb processed the 5' RACE reads anew with MiXCR; each CDR3 protein has one entry. The data show a few hundred thousand distinct CDR3 sequences, about 18% seen once. Sequenced: blood, either unsorted or a sorted T cell fraction (not recorded which). These receptors originate from a male donor with ankylosing spondylitis or in good health (not recorded which). CDR3s include the opening cysteine and the closing phenylalanine or tryptophan. Fields, in order: V gene, D gene, clone size, J gene, CDR3 DNA, CDR3 protein. D genes are given only for firm matches. Expanded clones are given a class, and other clones once, few, many or no size at all.

TRBV27	NA	NA	TRBJ2-7	TGTGCCAGCAGTTTTTCCAGGGCGCCCTACGAGCAGTACTTC	CASSFSRAPYEQYF
TRBV12-3/TRBV12-4	NA	few	TRBJ2-5	TGTGCCAGCAGTACCCGGATGGAGACCCAGTACTTC	CASSTRMETQYF
TRBV9	NA	NA	TRBJ2-7	TGTGCCAGCAGCGTGACGGGAGCGGACTACGAGCAGTACTTC	CASSVTGADYEQYF
TRBV5-1	TRBD2	NA	TRBJ2-7	TGCGCCAGCATGAAGGGGACTAGCGGGATCTACGAGCAGTACTTC	CASMKGTSGIYEQYF
TRBV7-8	NA	few	TRBJ2-1	TGTGCCAGCAGCTTTCAATTGGGTCCAGACTCCTACAATGAGCAGTTCTTC	CASSFQLGPDSYNEQFF
TRBV4-1	NA	NA	TRBJ2-7	TGCGCCAGCAGCCAAAACTCCTACGGGCTCTCTTCCTACGAGCAGTACTTC	CASSQNSYGLSSYEQYF
TRBV12-3/TRBV12-4	NA	NA	TRBJ2-1	TGTGCCAGCAGTTTAGTCGTAGGGGGGTCCAATGAGCAGTTCTTC	CASSLVVGGSNEQFF
TRBV11-2	NA	few	TRBJ2-1	TGTGCCAGCAGCTTTCAAGGAGCTTACAATGAGCAGTTCTTC	CASSFQGAYNEQFF
TRBV5-6	TRBD2	NA	TRBJ2-5	TGTGCCAGCAGCTTGGCCGGGGGGGCCGAAGAGACCCAGTACTTC	CASSLAGGAEETQYF
TRBV10-3	NA	few	TRBJ1-1	TGTGCCATCAGTGAGTCACGGGGAGCACTGAACACTGAAGCTTTCTTT	CAISESRGALNTEAFF
TRBV6-1	TRBD2	few	TRBJ2-1	TGTGCCAGCGAGCCAAATGGTCTAGCGGGAGAGGGGAATGAGCAGTTCTTC	CASEPNGLAGEGNEQFF
TRBV7-2	NA	NA	TRBJ2-1	TGTGCCAGCAGCTTAGTTGCTAACTACAATGAGCAGTTCTTC	CASSLVANYNEQFF
TRBV5-5	NA	few	TRBJ2-7	TGTGCCAGCAGCTTGGTTTGGGGGGACGAGCAGTACTTC	CASSLVWGDEQYF
TRBV27	NA	NA	TRBJ2-3	TGTGCCAGCAGTACCCCGCGGGTGGATACGCAGTATTTT	CASSTPRVDTQYF
TRBV4-1	TRBD2	few	TRBJ2-5	TGCGCCAGCAGCCAAGATACTAGCGGGAAAGAGACCCAGTACTTC	CASSQDTSGKETQYF
TRBV29-1	TRBD2	NA	TRBJ2-1	TGCAGCGGTCTAGCGGGAGCGAACTACAATGAGCAGTTCTTC	CSGLAGANYNEQFF
TRBV4-3	NA	few	TRBJ1-4	TGCGCCAGCAGCCAGGGTTCCGGGACGGCTGGGGAAAAACTGTTTTTT	CASSQGSGTAGEKLFF
TRBV4-1	NA	NA	TRBJ2-3	TGCGCCAGCAGCCTCACGAAGGGGGATTTACCAGATACGCAGTATTTT	CASSLTKGDLPDTQYF
TRBV9	NA	few	TRBJ2-7	TGTGCCAGCAGCGACGGGCCGGCCTACGAGCAGTACTTC	CASSDGPAYEQYF
TRBV27	NA	few	TRBJ1-5	TGTGCCAGCAGTTTAGGCAACAGCAATCAGCCCCAGCATTTT	CASSLGNSNQPQHF
TRBV12-3/TRBV12-4	NA	few	TRBJ2-5	TGTGCCAGCACTTTGGGGGTCCGGGAGACCCAGTACTTC	CASTLGVRETQYF
TRBV6-1	NA	NA	TRBJ2-7	TGTGCCAGCAGTGATGGTTGGGGGATCTACGAGCAGTACTTC	CASSDGWGIYEQYF
TRBV6-2/TRBV6-3	NA	many	TRBJ2-7	TGTGCCAGCAGTTCGGGACGGAGGTCCACCTACGAGCAGTACTTC	CASSSGRRSTYEQYF
TRBV4-1	TRBD2	NA	TRBJ2-2	TGCGCCAGCAGCCAAGGCTTTATGGGACTAGCGGAGTACACCGGGGAGCTGTTTTTT	CASSQGFMGLAEYTGELFF
TRBV29-1	TRBD1	many	TRBJ2-1	TGCAGCGAGGGGACAGACTACAATGAGCAGTTCTTC	CSEGTDYNEQFF
TRBV4-1	TRBD1	few	TRBJ2-4	TGCGCCAGCAGCCAATCCGGGACAGGGGGCGCCAAAAACATTCAGTACTTC	CASSQSGTGGAKNIQYF
TRBV9	NA	NA	TRBJ2-1	TGTGCCAGCAGCGTAGCCCCCCGGGAAGGCTACAATGAGCAGTTCTTC	CASSVAPREGYNEQFF
TRBV29-1	TRBD2	NA	TRBJ2-2	TGCAGCGTTGTCTTAGCGGGAGTGGAAACCGGGGAGCTGTTTTTT	CSVVLAGVETGELFF
TRBV20-1	TRBD1	few	TRBJ2-7	TGCAGTGCTAGAGTACGACAGGGTACCTACGAGCAGTACTTC	CSARVRQGTYEQYF
TRBV7-2	TRBD1	NA	TRBJ2-2	TGTGCCAGCATCGAGACCGGGACAGGGAACACCGGGGAGCTGTTTTTT	CASIETGTGNTGELFF
TRBV12-3/TRBV12-4	NA	NA	TRBJ1-1	TGTGCCATCGAGATCCCGCAGACCACGAAGGCTTTCTTT	CAIEIPQTTKAFF
TRBV6-5	NA	NA	TRBJ2-4	TGTGCCAGCAGTTACTCGGAAGGGATAGCCAAAAACATTCAGTACTTC	CASSYSEGIAKNIQYF
TRBV4-1	NA	many	TRBJ2-2	TGCGCCAGCAGCCAAGCCTTAAGCACCGGGGAGCTGTTTTTT	CASSQALSTGELFF
TRBV4-3	NA	many	TRBJ2-5	TGCGCCAGCAGCCAGCTCACCGGCCCCGATTTGTACCAAGAGACCCAGTACTTC	CASSQLTGPDLYQETQYF
TRBV4-1	NA	few	TRBJ2-7	TGCGCCAGCAGCCAAGGCCGGGAACGGAACGAGCAGTACTTC	CASSQGRERNEQYF
TRBV4-1	NA	few	TRBJ2-7	TGCGCCAGCAGCCGTGAGGACAACTCCTACGAGCAGTACTTC	CASSREDNSYEQYF
TRBV12-3/TRBV12-4	TRBD2	few	TRBJ2-7	TGTGCCAGCAGTGGGACTAGCGGGAGGGTGCACGAGCAGTACTTC	CASSGTSGRVHEQYF
TRBV15	NA	NA	TRBJ1-5	TGTGCCACCAGCTCAGAGAGCGTGAGAACGGGCAATCAGCCCCAGCATTTT	CATSSESVRTGNQPQHF
TRBV21-1	NA	NA	TRBJ2-2	TGTGCCAGCAGCAAACCCATACGGGTACAGAACACCGGGGAGCTGTTTTTT	CASSKPIRVQNTGELFF
TRBV9	TRBD2	few	TRBJ2-3	TGTGCCAGCAGCCCAGGGACTAGCGGGACGAGAAGCACAGATACGCAGTATTTT	CASSPGTSGTRSTDTQYF
TRBV7-9	TRBD2	many	TRBJ2-3	TGTGCCAGCAGCCCCACTAGCGGGGGTACAGATACGCAGTATTTT	CASSPTSGGTDTQYF
TRBV12-3/TRBV12-4	NA	NA	TRBJ1-2	TGTGCCAGCACCTTACTCACGGGGGGGGTAGCCAACTATGGCTACACCTTC	CASTLLTGGVANYGYTF
TRBV10-3	NA	many	TRBJ1-2	TGTGCCATCAGTGCGAACAGCCATGCCGACTATGGCTACACCTTC	CAISANSHADYGYTF
TRBV27	TRBD1	few	TRBJ2-7	TGTGCCAGCAGTTGGGACAGGGGGCTTGAGCAGTACTTC	CASSWDRGLEQYF
TRBV5-1	TRBD2	NA	TRBJ2-1	TGCGCCAGCAGCCCTATACGAGGACTAGCGGGAGGGTCGGTAATGGATGAGCAGTTCTTC	CASSPIRGLAGGSVMDEQFF
TRBV6-1	TRBD2	NA	TRBJ2-1	TGTGCCAGCAGCCCAGCCCCAATGGGACTAGCGGGAAAGAATGAGCAGTTCTTC	CASSPAPMGLAGKNEQFF